These 18 T cell receptor beta chains originate from one sample sequenced in a study of cytomegalovirus exposure and HLA in healthy donors. The PCR ran on 60 Vbeta and 13 Jbeta primers. TCRdb's copy holds only in-frame clones and misses some; the assay was immunoSEQ multiplex PCR. The table lists 160,000 or so clones, less than 90% of them singletons, with less than 5% in the top ten. Sequencing input: PBMCs. These TCRs come from a man in his fifties or sixties in good health and CMV-seropositive.

V is TRBV15 and J is TRBJ2-7; D remains ambiguous. With 11 bases removed from V and 1 base from J, the gap between germline ends came to 9 bases. From germline, CDR1 is LNHNV and CDR2 YYDKDF (reference sequence). The CDR3 has 11 amino acids. The CDR3 nucleotides are TGTGCCGTGGCAGATTCCTACGAGCAGTACTTC. Amino acids: CAVADSYEQYF.

The V call is TRBV4-2, the J call TRBJ1-2; D is undetermined. V shed 0 bases and J shed 4 bases, with 6 bases lying between them. The length of the CDR3 is 13 residues. Germline V lookup: CDR1 LGHNA, CDR2 YNFKEQ. The CDR3 DNA reads as TGTGCCAGCAGCCAAGAAAGGAGCTATGGCTACACCTTC. Its protein is CASSQERSYGYTF.

The CDR3 loop reads CASSLVSVNTGELFF. The CDR3 DNA reads TGTGCCAGCAGCTTAGTAAGCGTTAACACCGGGGAGCTGTTTTTT. V gene TRBV7-9 combines with J gene TRBJ2-2; D ambiguous. V dropped 1 base and J dropped 2 bases, with 8 bases sitting between them. The CDR3 extends over 15 amino acids. The germline gives CDR1 SEHNR, CDR2 FQNEAQ (reference sequence).

The V call is TRBV19, the J call TRBJ1-1, with D possibly TRBD1 on 6 matching bases. Per germline, CDR1 LNHDA and CDR2 SQIVND (reference sequence). The CDR3 contains 13 residues. V was clipped by 7 bases and J by 1 base, with 10 bases between them. CDR3 sequence reads: CASNGQRNTEAFF. The CDR3 DNA is TGTGCCAGTAACGGACAGAGGAACACTGAAGCTTTCTTT.

The V and J genes are TRBV28 and TRBJ2-7, with 9 bases fitting TRBD2. The V segment lost 8 bases and the J segment 0 bases; nucleotides outside the gene matches: 11. There are 16 residues in the CDR3. CDR1 and CDR2 (germline): MDHEN, SYDVKM. The DNA for the CDR3 is TGTGCCAGCGGCTCCCTTGGACTAGCGCTCTCCTACGAGCAGTACTTC. Residues: CASGSLGLALSYEQYF.

This chain links TRBV6-1 with TRBJ2-2, with a possible D match to TRBD2 (6 bases). The CDR3 is made up of 14 amino acids. Germline V gives CDR1 MNHNS, CDR2 SASEGT. V lost 4 bases to trimming and J lost 6 bases, with 12 bases between them. CDR3 protein: CASSVSGVPGELFF. CDR3 DNA: TGTGCCAGCAGTGTGTCGGGGGTACCCGGGGAGCTGTTTTTT.

This clone has only one observation. The rearrangement joins TRBV7-8 to TRBJ2-7, with a weak D call TRBD1 (6 bases). Germline V gives CDR1 SGHVS, CDR2 FQNEAQ. V was cut by 3 bases and J by 4 bases, with 10 bases left in between. The length of the CDR3 is 13 residues. The CDR3 bases are TGTGCCAGCAGCTTTAACAGGGAGTACGAGCAGTACTTC. Amino acids: CASSFNREYEQYF.

V is TRBV19 and J is TRBJ1-1; a weak D match, TRBD1 (6 bases). Trimming pared 8 bases from V and 4 bases from J, leaving 11 bases between. Germline-derived CDR1 and CDR2 are LNHDA and SQIVND (reference sequence). This CDR3 is built from 12 residues. CDR3 region: CASQKGGTEAFF. The CDR3 DNA reads as TGTGCCAGTCAGAAAGGGGGCACTGAAGCTTTCTTT.

The J gene is TRBJ2-3, the V gene TRBV9; D is possibly TRBD2 (6 bases). The CDR3 loop spans 12 amino acids. Germline V CDR1 and CDR2: SGDLS, YYNGEE. Trimming left V 3 bases short and J 5 bases short, with 7 bases between. The chain's CDR3 is CASSGGGDTQYF. In nucleotides, the CDR3 is TGTGCCAGCAGCGGGGGAGGAGATACGCAGTATTTT. The variable domain in full, with the rest retrieved from reference TRBV9 and TRBJ2-3, is DSGVTQTPKHLITATGQRVTLRCSPRSGDLSVYWYQQSLDQGLQFLIQYYNGEERAKGNILERFSAQQFPDLHSELNLSSLELGDSALYFCASSGGGDTQYFGPGTRLTVL.

The chain joins TRBV9 to TRBJ1-2; 10 positions agree with TRBD1. CDR3 length: 13 residues. The germline V gene encodes CDR1 SGDLS and CDR2 YYNGEE. V lost 0 bases to trimming and J lost 8 bases; unmatched junction nucleotides: 1. In nucleotides, the CDR3 is TGTGCCAGCAGCGTAGAGGGACAGGGGGGCTACACCTTC. Amino acid sequence: CASSVEGQGGYTF.

This chain uses TRBV6-5 with TRBJ2-5; the D gene is possibly TRBD1 (6 bases). The J call may be in error: the DNA end matches TRBJ2-7 better. CDR1 and CDR2 (germline): MNHEY, SVGAGI. This CDR3 comprises 15 residues. The CDR3 region has the DNA TGTGCCAGCAGCCAACCCTGGGACATCCCCTACGAGCAGTACTTC. This translates into CASSQPWDIPYEQYF.

The V gene is TRBV30, the J gene TRBJ2-2, with 13 bases that match TRBD2. Germline V gene sequence: CDR1 GTSNPN, CDR2 SVGIG (reference sequence). The CDR3 loop spans 15 amino acids. With V trimmed by 0 bases and J by 8 bases, 3 bases remained unmatched. CDR3 bases: TGTGCCTGGAGTGTAGGGACTAGCGGGATAGGGGAGCTGTTTTTT. Translation: CAWSVGTSGIGELFF.

This chain links TRBV5-1 with TRBJ2-1; TRBD2 aligns across 7 bases. The trim removed 0 bases at V and 5 bases at J, leaving 5 bases unmatched. Germline assignment: CDR1 SGHRS and CDR2 YFSETQ. CDR3 length: 15 amino acids. CDR3 sequence (DNA): TGCGCCAGCAGCTTGGGCGGGAGAAATGACAATGAGCAGTTCTTC. This sequence encodes CASSLGGRNDNEQFF.

The V call is TRBV29-1, the J call TRBJ2-6, with TRBD1 identical over 7 bases. The germline V gene encodes CDR1 SQVTM and CDR2 ANQGSEA. The CDR3 totals 18 residues. Trimming took 3 bases from V and 0 from J; bases not matched to a gene: 11. In DNA form, the CDR3 reads TGCAGCGTTGAGGTTCGGGGACAGCAAGACTCTGGGGCCAACGTCCTGACTTTC. Its protein product is CSVEVRGQQDSGANVLTF.

This chain uses TRBV7-2 with TRBJ2-2; TRBD1 agrees at 9 bases. The CDR3 totals 15 residues. Losses at the gene ends were 3 bases for V and 7 bases for J; bases not matched to a gene: 6. From germline, CDR1 is SGHTA and CDR2 FQGNSA. The CDR3, as DNA: TGTGCCAGCAGCTTGACAGGGGGAAGGAACGGGGAGCTGTTTTTT. It is translated as CASSLTGGRNGELFF.

There are a few counts of this clone. This chain uses TRBV19 with TRBJ2-3; TRBD2 matches at 7 bases. Germline-derived CDR1 and CDR2 are LNHDA and SQIVND (reference sequence). The junction had 8 bases not matched to a gene; V was cut back by 8 bases and J by 6 bases. The CDR3 covers 13 residues. Here the CDR3 reads CASGRGGPDTQYF. The CDR3, as DNA: TGTGCCAGTGGACGGGGAGGGCCTGATACGCAGTATTTT.

This chain links TRBV27 with TRBJ2-7; D possibly corresponds to TRBD2 (7 bases). Germline CDR1 and CDR2: MNHEY and SMNVEV (reference sequence). V was pared by 5 bases and J by 3 bases, with 17 bases between. The CDR3 has 15 amino acids. CDR3 loop: CASSVLRGGSYEQYF. The CDR3 region has the DNA TGTGCCAGCAGTGTTCTCAGGGGAGGGAGCTACGAGCAGTACTTC.

The chain couples TRBV28 to TRBJ1-1, with a tentative D call TRBD1 (5 bases). CDR3 length equals 16 residues. Germline loops: CDR1 MDHEN, CDR2 SYDVKM. Trimming took 8 bases from V and 4 from J, leaving 23 bases between them. CDR3 bases: TGTGCCAGCTCCTATGGGGGGTACGGTCAGACCACTGAAGCTTTCTTT. This encodes CASSYGGYGQTTEAFF.